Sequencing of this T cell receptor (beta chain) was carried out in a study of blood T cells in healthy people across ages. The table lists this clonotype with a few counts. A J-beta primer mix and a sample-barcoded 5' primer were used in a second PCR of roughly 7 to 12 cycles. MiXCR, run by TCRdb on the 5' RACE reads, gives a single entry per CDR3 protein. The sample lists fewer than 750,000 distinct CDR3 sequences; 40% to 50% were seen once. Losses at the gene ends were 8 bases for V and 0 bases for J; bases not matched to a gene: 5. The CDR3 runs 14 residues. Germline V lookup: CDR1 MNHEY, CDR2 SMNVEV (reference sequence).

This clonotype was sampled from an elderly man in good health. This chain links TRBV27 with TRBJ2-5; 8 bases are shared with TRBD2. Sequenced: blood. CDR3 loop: CASGASGYQETQYF. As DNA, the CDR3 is TGTGCCAGCGGCGCTAGCGGGTACCAAGAGACCCAGTACTTC.